This T cell receptor (beta chain) was obtained from a study of OX40 agonist ivuxolimab in advanced cancers. CDR3 length: 16 amino acids. J gave up 1 base and V 5 bases, and 6 bases lay outside the gene matches. CDR1 is SGHTA and CDR2 is FQGNSA in the germline V gene. Enrollment shut out patients with autoimmune disease history or systemic immunosuppression. Sequencing was performed with immunoSEQ multiplex PCR; in TCRdb, only in-frame clones are kept and a portion is missing. The table shows about 23,000 clones, with over 60% occurring only once. Specimen: CD4+ or CD8+ T cells sorted from blood, collected in a trial of the OX40 agonist ivuxolimab. J is TRBJ2-3 and V is TRBV7-2; 10 positions match TRBD1. This receptor was obtained from an adult with an advanced solid tumor such as melanoma, head and neck, liver or kidney cancer. CDR3 loop: CASSPWGTGGTDTQYF. The CDR3 DNA reads as TGTGCCAGCAGCCCCTGGGGGACAGGGGGCACAGATACGCAGTATTTT.